These T cell receptor beta chains were read from a single sample in a study of blood T cell repertoires in COVID-19. Measured with immunoSEQ multiplex PCR; TCRdb has only the in-frame clones, and not every one. Here the sample spans approximately 260,000 clones, approximately 84% being singletons. Source material: PBMCs or T cells enriched from blood (not recorded which). The source of these receptors is a man aged 50 to 59 who had recovered from COVID-19. CDR3s leave out the opening cysteine and the closing phenylalanine or tryptophan. D genes are given only for firm matches.

D gene: TRBD1; J gene: TRBJ1-5; V gene: TRBV4-2; CDR3 protein: ASSQVDRGRLDQPQH
D gene: .; J gene: TRBJ2-3; V gene: TRBV7-2; CDR3 protein: ASSLGLGTDTQY
D gene: TRBD2; J gene: TRBJ2-7; V gene: TRBV5-4; CDR3 protein: ATQAGGQNEQY
D gene: TRBD2; J gene: TRBJ2-5; V gene: TRBV11-3; CDR3 protein: ASSLESSGGQVETQY
D gene: TRBD1; J gene: TRBJ1-1; V gene: TRBV27; CDR3 protein: ASRDTDRGPSGGTEAF
D gene: .; J gene: TRBJ2-7; V gene: TRBV7-2; CDR3 protein: ASSRRAGEGEQY
D gene: .; J gene: TRBJ1-5; V gene: TRBV18; CDR3 protein: ASSVTEGDQPQH
D gene: .; J gene: TRBJ2-5; V gene: TRBV2; CDR3 protein: ASNPGDSEETQY
D gene: .; J gene: TRBJ1-2; V gene: TRBV5-1; CDR3 protein: ASSFQGPYGYT
D gene: .; J gene: TRBJ2-7; V gene: TRBV4-1; CDR3 protein: ASSVEQGFRSYEQY
D gene: TRBD2; J gene: TRBJ2-7; V gene: TRBV28; CDR3 protein: ASSLRHGRVEQY
D gene: TRBD1; J gene: TRBJ2-1; V gene: TRBV5-1; CDR3 protein: ASSPRTGPTYEQF
D gene: .; J gene: TRBJ1-6; V gene: TRBV6-5; CDR3 protein: ASRRGGDRNSPLH
D gene: .; J gene: TRBJ2-3; V gene: TRBV7-3; CDR3 protein: ASSLWGDTDTQY
D gene: .; J gene: TRBJ1-5; V gene: TRBV7-9; CDR3 protein: ASSLGGPGPQH
D gene: TRBD1; J gene: TRBJ1-1; V gene: TRBV12-3/TRBV12-4; CDR3 protein: ASSPGTGEAF
D gene: .; J gene: TRBJ1-2; V gene: TRBV5-5; CDR3 protein: ASSLIARGEFGYT
D gene: TRBD2; J gene: TRBJ2-7; V gene: TRBV7-2; CDR3 protein: ASSLGGRALYEQY
D gene: .; J gene: TRBJ2-6; V gene: TRBV9; CDR3 protein: ASSGAYSGANVLT
D gene: .; J gene: TRBJ2-1; V gene: TRBV7-2; CDR3 protein: ASSQNYNEQF
D gene: TRBD1; J gene: TRBJ2-7; V gene: TRBV5-8; CDR3 protein: ASSFLFGQGLAYEQY
D gene: TRBD1; J gene: TRBJ1-3; V gene: TRBV7-8; CDR3 protein: ASGQGGNTIY
D gene: TRBD2; J gene: TRBJ2-3; V gene: TRBV2; CDR3 protein: ASSRLAGTDTQY
D gene: TRBD2; J gene: TRBJ2-5; V gene: TRBV7-9; CDR3 protein: ASSFASGSETQY
D gene: .; J gene: TRBJ2-1; V gene: TRBV11-3; CDR3 protein: ASSWSSINEQF
D gene: TRBD2; J gene: TRBJ2-1; V gene: TRBV5-1; CDR3 protein: ASRVAGSYNEQF
D gene: TRBD2; J gene: TRBJ2-2; V gene: TRBV7-8; CDR3 protein: ASSSGGAGTGELF
D gene: .; J gene: TRBJ1-6; V gene: TRBV9; CDR3 protein: ASSVEAGNSPLH
D gene: .; J gene: TRBJ1-2; V gene: TRBV12-3/TRBV12-4; CDR3 protein: ASSPQGYGYT
D gene: .; J gene: TRBJ1-4; V gene: TRBV6-2/TRBV6-3; CDR3 protein: ASSYDSGRGEKLF
D gene: TRBD1; J gene: TRBJ1-3; V gene: TRBV10-1; CDR3 protein: ASSEGTGLTFSGNTIY
D gene: TRBD1; J gene: TRBJ1-2; V gene: TRBV28; CDR3 protein: ASSSAAGGYGYT
D gene: .; J gene: TRBJ2-7; V gene: TRBV6-5; CDR3 protein: ASSLDRSYVSEQY
D gene: .; J gene: TRBJ1-5; V gene: TRBV2; CDR3 protein: ATSRQPNQPQH
D gene: TRBD1; J gene: TRBJ1-1; V gene: TRBV5-4; CDR3 protein: ASSLGDRAEAF
D gene: TRBD1; J gene: TRBJ2-7; V gene: TRBV5-6; CDR3 protein: ASSLGQGPGRGQY
D gene: .; J gene: TRBJ1-4; V gene: TRBV7-3; CDR3 protein: ASSPFGLEKLF
D gene: .; J gene: TRBJ1-4; V gene: TRBV6-5; CDR3 protein: ASKGGSGLEKLF
D gene: TRBD1; J gene: TRBJ2-3; V gene: TRBV2; CDR3 protein: ASSFGQGTQY
D gene: TRBD1; J gene: TRBJ2-7; V gene: TRBV6-6; CDR3 protein: ASSYGQGSPYEQY
D gene: TRBD1; J gene: TRBJ1-1; V gene: TRBV5-1; CDR3 protein: ASSLRTGTNTEAF
D gene: TRBD1; J gene: TRBJ2-7; V gene: TRBV9; CDR3 protein: ASSPHAGTGGEEQY
D gene: TRBD2; J gene: TRBJ2-7; V gene: TRBV7-8; CDR3 protein: ASSLKGSGTSGSYEQY
D gene: .; J gene: TRBJ2-7; V gene: TRBV5-1; CDR3 protein: ASSLVKEGSYEQY
D gene: .; J gene: TRBJ1-2; V gene: TRBV21-1; CDR3 protein: ASSKEREPSGDYT